The 8 T cell receptor beta chains below come from one sample, sequenced in a study of CD8+CD57+ T cells in acquired aplastic anemia. Genomic DNA, the template, was used for profiling of the TCR beta VDJ and CDR3. TCRdb analysed the reads with MiXCR anew, one entry per CDR3 protein. The sample comprises just over 400,000 distinct CDR3 sequences, 55% to 75% of which are singletons, and under 4.5% rests with the top ten. Sequencing was carried out using sorted CD4+, CD8+, or CD8+CD57+ T cells (not recorded which) from PBMCs. These receptors were taken from a human donor in good health, serving as a control.

The rearrangement links TRBV7-3 to TRBJ2-3; D is undetermined. V shed 2 bases and J shed 6 bases, with 9 bases lying between them. The length of the CDR3 is 13 residues. Germline V CDR1 and CDR2: SGHTA, FQGTGA. The CDR3 region is CASSLARRDTQYF. Written as DNA, the CDR3 is TGTGCCAGCAGCTTAGCCCGGCGGGATACGCAGTATTTT.

A note on this clonotype: This CDR3 fails to terminate in the conserved phenylalanine or tryptophan, so it likely reflects a read error. The genes are TRBV19 and TRBJ2-1, with a weak D call TRBD2 (5 bases). CDR1 LNHDA and CDR2 SQIVND come from the germline V gene (reference sequence). This CDR3 is 13 amino acids long. CDR3 coding DNA: TGCGCCAGCAGTGTATCCGGGAAGAATGAGCAGTTCTAC. It translates to CASSVSGKNEQFY.

With respect to this clonotype: Without the conserved terminal phenylalanine or tryptophan, this CDR3 likely stems from a read error. The DNA is left out, because the CDR3 cannot be placed on it with certainty; the CDR3 is given as TCRdb lists it. This sequence joins TRBV7-2 and TRBJ2-5. Inclusive of both ends, the CDR3 amounts to 13 amino acids. From germline, CDR1 is SGHTA and CDR2 FQGNSA. CDR3: CASSMSGESSYEQ.

This clonotype was seen many times. This chain uses TRBV9 with TRBJ2-3; tentatively, D is TRBD1 (6 bases). Trimming shortened V by 3 bases and J by 0 bases, and 11 bases separated the two germline ends. CDR1 and CDR2 (germline): SGDLS, YYNGEE. The CDR3 totals 15 residues. CDR3 sequence (DNA): TGTGCCAGCAGCGCTACGGGACATAGCACAGATACGCAGTATTTT. Its protein product is CASSATGHSTDTQYF.

Turning to this clonotype: One junction end disagrees with the germline gene, perhaps due to a read error. V is TRBV10-3 and J is TRBJ2-3, with D possibly being TRBD2 (7 bases). This CDR3 has 13 residues. In germline, CDR1 is ENHRY, CDR2 SYGVKD. The CDR3 loop is CASSSGGTDTEDF. CDR3 sequence (DNA): TGTGCCAGCAGCTCGGGGGGCACAGATACGGAGGATTTT.

The chain employs TRBV4-1 and TRBJ2-1, with TRBD2 matching over 8 bases. V lost 8 bases and J lost 1; bases outside the gene matches: 16. Germline loops: CDR1 MGHRA, CDR2 YSYEKL. The CDR3 contains 18 residues. The CDR3 reads CASLLLSGGTGSYNEQFF. Here the CDR3 DNA reads TGCGCCAGCCTCTTATTATCGGGGGGGACCGGATCCTACAATGAGCAGTTCTTC.

There are a few counts of this clonotype. V usage is TRBV15 and J usage is TRBJ2-6; a weak D match, TRBD1 (6 bases). From germline, CDR1 is LNHNV and CDR2 YYDKDF (reference sequence). This CDR3 is built from 16 residues. Trimming stripped 3 bases from V and 0 bases from J, with 9 bases between. CDR3 DNA sequence: TGTGCCACCAGCAGTGTCAGGGGCTCTGGGGCCAACGTCCTGACTTTC. This encodes CATSSVRGSGANVLTF.

The chain has TRBV19 and TRBJ1-6, with D possibly matching TRBD1 (6 bases). V dropped 5 bases and J dropped 10 bases, with 18 bases sitting between them. Germline V gene lookup returns CDR1 LNHDA and CDR2 SQIVND (reference sequence). The CDR3 is 15 residues long. The CDR3 is CASSLNRDHCSPLHF. CDR3 DNA sequence: TGTGCCAGTAGTTTAAACAGGGACCACTGCTCACCCCTCCACTTT.